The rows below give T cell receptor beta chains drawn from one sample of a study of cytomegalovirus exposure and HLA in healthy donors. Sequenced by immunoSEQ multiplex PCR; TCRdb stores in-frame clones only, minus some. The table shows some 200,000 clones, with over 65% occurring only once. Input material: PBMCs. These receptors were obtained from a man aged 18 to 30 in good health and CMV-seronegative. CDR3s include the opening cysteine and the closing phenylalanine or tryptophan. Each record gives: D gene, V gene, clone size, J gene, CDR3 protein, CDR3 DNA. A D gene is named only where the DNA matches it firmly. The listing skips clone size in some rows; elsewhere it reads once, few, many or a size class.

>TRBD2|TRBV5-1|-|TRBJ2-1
CASSSGTSGYNEQFF
TGCGCCAGCAGCTCCGGGACTAGCGGTTACAATGAGCAGTTCTTC
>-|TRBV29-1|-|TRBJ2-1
CSATPRERAGNEQFF
TGCAGCGCCACTCCCAGGGAAAGGGCGGGAAATGAGCAGTTCTTC
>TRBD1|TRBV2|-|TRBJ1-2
CASSGGGTFYGYTF
TGTGCCAGCAGTGGAGGGGGCACCTTCTATGGCTACACCTTC
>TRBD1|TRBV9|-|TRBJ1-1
CASSVGGDRGEAFF
TGTGCCAGCAGCGTAGGAGGGGACAGGGGTGAAGCTTTCTTT
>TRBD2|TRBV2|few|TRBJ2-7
CASTRASGRVEQYF
TGTGCCAGCACGCGGGCTAGCGGGAGGGTCGAGCAGTACTTC
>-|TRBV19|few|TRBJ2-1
CASSTNRDPYNEQFF
TGTGCCAGTAGTACAAACAGGGACCCCTACAATGAGCAGTTCTTC
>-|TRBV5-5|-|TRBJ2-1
CASSLETGSFYNEQFF
TGTGCCAGCAGCTTGGAGACAGGCTCCTTCTACAATGAGCAGTTCTTC
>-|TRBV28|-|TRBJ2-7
CASSLVGEQYF
TGTGCCAGCAGTTTAGTCGGCGAGCAGTACTTC
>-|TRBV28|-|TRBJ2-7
CASSSGTWAYEQYF
TGTGCCAGCAGCTCCGGGACATGGGCCTACGAGCAGTACTTC
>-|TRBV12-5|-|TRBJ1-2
CASEKGADGYTF
TGTGCTAGTGAGAAAGGGGCGGATGGCTACACCTTC
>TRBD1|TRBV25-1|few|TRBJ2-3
CASSLRDRGTDTQYF
TGTGCCAGCAGTTTAAGGGACAGGGGAACAGATACGCAGTATTTT
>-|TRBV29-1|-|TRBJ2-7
CSVETGSSTEQYF
TGCAGCGTTGAAACAGGATCGTCCACCGAGCAGTACTTC
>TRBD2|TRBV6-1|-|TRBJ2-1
CASSDSGSYNEQFF
TGTGCCAGCAGTGATAGCGGGTCCTACAATGAGCAGTTCTTC
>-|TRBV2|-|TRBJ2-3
CASSAVGATDTQYF
TGTGCCAGCAGTGCGGTAGGGGCCACAGATACGCAGTATTTT
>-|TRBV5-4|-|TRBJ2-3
CASSFGGTQYF
TGTGCCAGCAGCTTCGGAGGAACGCAGTATTTT
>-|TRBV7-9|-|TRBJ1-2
CASSLSAGLNGYTF
TGTGCCAGCAGCTTATCAGCAGGGCTGAATGGCTACACCTTC
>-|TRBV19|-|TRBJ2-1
CASSLDSGDEQFF
TGTGCCAGTAGTCTGGACTCCGGGGATGAGCAGTTCTTC
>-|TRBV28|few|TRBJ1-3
CASSSLYPDSGGNTIYF
TGTGCCAGCAGTTCCCTATATCCTGACAGTGGAGGAAACACCATATATTTT